This T cell receptor (beta chain) was retrieved from a study of graft-versus-host responses after intestinal transplantation. The CDR3 contains 17 residues. CDR1 is SSHAT and CDR2 is FNYEAQ in the germline V gene (reference sequence). The V end was cut by 1 base, the J end by 2 bases, with 17 bases between. A word on this clone: What it binds is not known.

Data came from immunoSEQ multiplex PCR; TCRdb stores just in-frame clones and leaves some out. This table holds around 24,000 clones, around 80% found once. This specimen was unstimulated CD8+ T cells sorted from spleen or lymph node cells, taken before transplant. The J gene is TRBJ2-5, the V gene TRBV7-7, with D perhaps matching TRBD2 (7 bases). This sequence originates from a human donor who was the organ donor for an intestinal transplant. Here the CDR3 DNA reads TGTGCCAGCAGCTTAGGAACTCCGGGGGGCAGACAAGAGACCCAGTACTTC. This gives the protein CASSLGTPGGRQETQYF.